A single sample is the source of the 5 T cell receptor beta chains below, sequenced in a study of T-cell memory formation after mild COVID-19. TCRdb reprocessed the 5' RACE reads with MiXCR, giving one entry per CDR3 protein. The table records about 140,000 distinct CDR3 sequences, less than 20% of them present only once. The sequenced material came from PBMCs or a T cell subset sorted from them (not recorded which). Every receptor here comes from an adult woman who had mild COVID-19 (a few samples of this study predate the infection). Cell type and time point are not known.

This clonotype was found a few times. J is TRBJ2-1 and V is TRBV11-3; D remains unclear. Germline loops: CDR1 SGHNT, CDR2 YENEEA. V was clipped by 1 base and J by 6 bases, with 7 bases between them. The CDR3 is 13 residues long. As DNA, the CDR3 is TGTGCCAGCAGCTTAGGGCTAGTCAATGAGCAGTTCTTC. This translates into CASSLGLVNEQFF.

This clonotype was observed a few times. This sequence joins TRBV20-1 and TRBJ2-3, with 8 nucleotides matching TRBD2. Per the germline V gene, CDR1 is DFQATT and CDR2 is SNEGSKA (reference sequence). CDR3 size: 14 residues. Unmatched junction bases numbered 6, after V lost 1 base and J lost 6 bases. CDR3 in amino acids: CSARGSGGADTQYF. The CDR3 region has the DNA TGCAGTGCTAGAGGCAGCGGGGGAGCTGATACGCAGTATTTT.

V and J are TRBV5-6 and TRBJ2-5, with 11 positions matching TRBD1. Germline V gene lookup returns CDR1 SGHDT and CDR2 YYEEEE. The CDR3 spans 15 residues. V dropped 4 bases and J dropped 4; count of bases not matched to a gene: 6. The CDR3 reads CASSPWTGGPETQYF. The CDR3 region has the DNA TGTGCCAGCAGCCCGTGGACAGGGGGCCCAGAGACCCAGTACTTC.

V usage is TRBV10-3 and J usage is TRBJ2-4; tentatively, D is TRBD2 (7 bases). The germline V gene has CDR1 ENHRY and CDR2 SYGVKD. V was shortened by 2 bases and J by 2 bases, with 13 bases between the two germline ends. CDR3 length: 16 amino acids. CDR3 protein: CAISEAGAETKNIQYF. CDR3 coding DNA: TGTGCCATCAGTGAGGCGGGGGCAGAGACCAAAAACATTCAGTACTTC.

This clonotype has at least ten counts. Here the CDR3 reads CASSLQRTYEQYF. CDR3 bases: TGTGCCAGCAGTTTACAGCGGACCTACGAGCAGTACTTC. The V and J genes are TRBV28 and TRBJ2-7, with TRBD2 as a possible D gene (5 bases). V lost 2 bases to trimming and J lost 2 bases, with 7 bases between them. This CDR3 has 13 amino acids. Germline assignment: CDR1 MDHEN and CDR2 SYDVKM.